This TCR beta chain was captured in a study of response to subunit inactivated influenza vaccine. This clonotype was recorded a few times. The antigen is unknown. TCRdb re-called the RT-PCR reads with MiXCR, one entry per CDR3 protein. The sample lists around 480,000 distinct CDR3 sequences; around 9.9% were seen once. Per the germline V gene, CDR1 is SGHTA and CDR2 is FQGTGA. This CDR3 contains 13 residues. Trimming took 4 bases from V and 9 from J, leaving 13 bases between them. Whole-study findings and limits: It was suggested by the authors that few new T cells are recruited by each seasonal influenza vaccination.

The specimen was PBMCs from blood, collected 40 to 50 days after vaccination. The chain combines TRBV7-3 with TRBJ2-1; no definite D call. This clonotype was obtained from a man aged 45 to 65 who received an inactivated influenza vaccine. The CDR3 bases are TGTGCCAGCAGCTACGACTCCCCGGGTGAGCAGTTCTTC. This sequence encodes CASSYDSPGEQFF.